This paragraph reports one T cell receptor (beta chain). The method was immunoSEQ multiplex PCR; TCRdb's version includes in-frame clones alone and lacks a portion of them. The table lists over 50,000 clones, around 87% of them singletons. This record belongs to a study of blood T cell repertoires in COVID-19. From germline, CDR1 is SGHAT and CDR2 FQNNGV. The CDR3 is made up of 15 amino acids. The V end lost 6 bases, the J end lost 0 bases, and 14 bases lay between the germline ends. The sequenced sample was peripheral blood. The genes are TRBV11-2 and TRBJ1-1; TRBD1 is a possible D gene (6 bases). The sequence derives from a man in his sixties with acute or convalescent COVID-19. This CDR3 reads CASSSGQTMNTEAFF. As DNA, the CDR3 is TGTGCCAGCAGTTCAGGACAGACAATGAACACTGAAGCTTTCTTT.